This TCR beta chain was identified in a study of shared clonotypes between healthy human individuals (dated by TCRdb to about 2020). In terms of the full investigation: Three men and two women, aged 18 to 49 years, made up the cohort. Leukapheresis yielded between about 0.85 and 10 billion PBMCs per donor. For each donor, CD4 naive and CD4 memory were each run on three plates, CD8 naive on two plates, and CD8 memory on one plate. To estimate repertoire size and how much clonotypes are shared between individuals, the study performed deep sequencing of blood TCR repertoires from a handful of healthy adults. To increase sequencing depth and limit assay-specific biases, TCR repertoire library preparation and sequencing were carried out by different laboratories using diverse techniques. Broader findings and caveats from the paper: Incomplete sequencing was indicated by rarefaction of sorted-subset datasets, despite the large sequencing depth. Because the study included a small number of donors, the genetic and exposure-history diversity represented was limited. Naive subsets generally had larger estimated clonotype richness than memory subsets. Sampling was restricted to blood, and TCR repertoires in tissues likely differ from the TCR repertoires found in blood. Roughly 5% of naive CD4, 3.5% of naive CD8, 2.3% of memory CD4, and over 0.35% of memory CD8 clonotypes were shared across several donors. Based on pairwise subsampling, the degree of clonotype sharing among donors was expected to be affected by sequencing depth. Compared with non-shared clonotypes, clonotypes shared by all four sorted-subset donors had higher generation probabilities.

The CDR3 sequence holds 12 residues, the cysteine and phenylalanine included. Only the CDR3 part of the read is kept: 36 bases, read in frame from the first base. V is clipped by 8 bases and J by 4 bases, and the sequence between their germline boundaries is 14 bases long. Per the germline V gene (reference sequence), GTSNPN is the CDR1 and SVGIG is the CDR2. CD8 naive samples were obtained by positive selection for CCR7 among CD45RO-negative cells, yielding a CD45RA+CCR7+ population from which TemRA cells were excluded. The donors were healthy, HIV-negative adults with no recently reported acute infections or vaccinations. Only Caucasian adults living in Nashville, Tennessee, USA were represented among the donors. Blood was collected by leukapheresis, and PBMCs were isolated by Ficoll-Histopaque density gradient centrifugation and then cryopreserved in liquid nitrogen vapor phase. Analytical flow cytometry was used to check the purity and quantity of each magnetically sorted T cell population. From each sorted fraction, genomic DNA was isolated and quantified by UV absorbance on a Nanodrop 2000c.

In the case of this clone: Its antigen is unknown. No clone much larger than this one lies a single base away; base qualities are absent.

Using the deep immunoSEQ assay, TCR CDR3 regions were amplified from genomic DNA by multiplex PCR. Genomic DNA extracted from each cell subset was distributed evenly over all wells of several immunoSEQ 96-well plates, and each plate served as one replicate. For sorted subsets, each replicate PCR was loaded with 200 ng genomic DNA, equivalent to 30,000 or so T cell genomes. Purified libraries were measured with a Qubit 3.0 fluorometer, size-checked on a Bioanalyzer 2100, and measured again with the KAPA Library Quantification kit. Every immunoSEQ 96-well plate was sequenced on a separate single-read 150-cycle Illumina NextSeq 550 flow cell. Concerning the study's data processing: Because only junctional sequences without quality scores were contained in the immunoSEQ output, filtering matching that applied to full-length reads could not be performed. To assign V/J genes and CDR3, sequences were annotated against IMGT germline references using PyIR, a Python wrapper for IgBLAST v1.9. Reads were filtered out if the reads had weak V/J assignments (E-value above 1e-6), no CDR3, stop codons, out-of-frame junctions, or ambiguous translated residues. A V3J clonotype was defined by an identical inferred V gene, J gene, and CDR3 amino acid sequence. The percentage overlap between two repertoires was calculated by dividing the number of shared unique clonotypes by the size of the smaller repertoire. Richness of each repertoire was evaluated using RTK rarefaction, the Chao1 estimator, and Recon v2.1 estimates of unobserved clonotypes. For all TCRbeta clonotypes obtained by the gDNA method from a few donors, generation probabilities were computed with OLGA. Imported from immuneACCESS, the table was reduced by TCRdb to in-frame sequences with V and J called. These copies leave out some clones; in studies compared against another copy, an unresolved V gene accounts for under half, and the cause of the remainder is not known. The V and J calls and clone size are taken from that table; D and trimming were inferred from the DNA. The sample table records roughly 2.1 million clones; under 95% of these occur just once. Together, the top ten hold 1.7% of the sample.

The chain couples TRBV30 to TRBJ2-5, and perhaps TRBD2 as D gene, on 6 matching bases. This TCR derives from a young man in good health. Some clones in this sample may be carry-over from other donors' samples. The sequencing input was naive CD8+ T cells from PBMCs. The cell subset or site label, read with the paper, signifies: CD45RA+CCR7+. The nucleotide sequence is TGTGCCCTAGGGTGGGGAGGAGAGACCCAGTACTTC. This encodes CALGWGGETQYF.